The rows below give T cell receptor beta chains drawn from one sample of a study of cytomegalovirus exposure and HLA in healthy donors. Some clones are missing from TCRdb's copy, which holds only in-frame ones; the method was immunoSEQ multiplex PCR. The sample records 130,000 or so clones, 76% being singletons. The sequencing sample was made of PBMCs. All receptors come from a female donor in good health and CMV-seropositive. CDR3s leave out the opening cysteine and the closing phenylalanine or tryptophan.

ASGSSGSIPNEQF	TRBV28	TRBJ2-1
ATSRSSNSEEAF	TRBV15	TRBJ1-1
SSSFTQYEQY	TRBV7-9	TRBJ2-7
ASSSPRRNYEQY	TRBV7-2	TRBJ2-7
ASSLVRPGTRLAGANVLT	TRBV5-1	TRBJ2-6
AATQGGAGYT	TRBV5-4	TRBJ1-2
ASSREQGGELF	TRBV5-4	TRBJ2-2
ASSLGAGPREAF	TRBV5-1	TRBJ1-1
ASSILAGSYNEQF	TRBV6-1	TRBJ2-1
ASSATGGSKTQY	TRBV7-2	TRBJ2-5
ASSVLSGRQETQY	TRBV9	TRBJ2-5
ASKIRGGYEQY	TRBV28	TRBJ2-7
SVARSGDTQY	TRBV29-1	TRBJ2-3
ASSLALGRGNQPQH	TRBV7-2	TRBJ1-5
ASSARTGGTSYEQY	TRBV6-1	TRBJ2-7
ASSLGREGGEDEKLF	TRBV13	TRBJ1-4
ASSPGQSLRGYT	TRBV5-6	TRBJ1-2
ASSQGLGRADTQY	TRBV4-1	TRBJ2-3
ASSLSPNYQPQH	TRBV28	TRBJ1-5
ASSLGDSENQPQH	TRBV5-5	TRBJ1-5
ATQDSYTGELF	TRBV6-1	TRBJ2-2
ASSIQGWYTEAF	TRBV28	TRBJ1-1
ASSPAGAPTEAF	TRBV4-1	TRBJ1-1
ASSTGLAGTGSSTDTQY	TRBV19	TRBJ2-3
ASSRAGGGDTQY	TRBV11-2	TRBJ2-3
ASSPGQGARDTQY	TRBV11-3	TRBJ2-3
ASRGTGSDTQY	TRBV11-2	TRBJ2-3
ASSRDRGYEQY	TRBV2	NA
ASSPGGSSNEKLF	TRBV28	TRBJ1-4
ASRLDGSSYNEQF	TRBV6-1	TRBJ2-1
AWSGASYNEQF	TRBV30	TRBJ2-1
ASSPSMNTEAF	TRBV2	TRBJ1-1
ASRVGTGSYEQY	TRBV5-4	TRBJ2-7